A single sample gave rise to the 22 T cell receptor beta chains below, sequenced in a study of blood T cell repertoires in COVID-19. The data were produced by immunoSEQ multiplex PCR, yet TCRdb's version contains in-frame clones alone and is incomplete. The sample consists of more than 150,000 clones, roughly 79% of them appearing once. The specimen was peripheral blood. The receptors were sampled from a woman older than 75 with COVID-19, enrolled during active disease.

CDR3 residues: CATSDLNRGDLLNTGELFF. The DNA of the CDR3 is TGTGCCACCAGTGATTTGAACAGGGGGGACCTACTGAACACCGGGGAGCTGTTTTTT. The rearrangement joins TRBV24-1 to TRBJ2-2; 8 nucleotides agree with TRBD1. The CDR3 runs to 19 residues. The trim removed 0 bases at V and 1 base at J, leaving 9 bases unmatched. From germline, CDR1 is KGHDR and CDR2 SFDVKD.

The rearrangement joins TRBV20-1 to TRBJ1-2; no clear D gene. Trimming cost V 6 bases and J 6 bases, with 8 bases left between them. This CDR3 is 10 amino acids long. CDR1 and CDR2 (germline): DFQATT, SNEGSKA (reference sequence). CDR3 protein: CSALGNGYTF. CDR3 DNA sequence: TGCAGTGCCCTCGGGAATGGCTACACCTTC.

The genes are TRBV6-6 and TRBJ1-5, with D possibly being TRBD1 (5 bases). V lost 1 base, J lost 2 bases, and 12 bases lay in between. Germline V lookup: CDR1 MNHNY, CDR2 SVGAGI (reference sequence). The CDR3 runs 16 residues. The CDR3 loop reads CASSYFSPGGNQPQHF. CDR3 DNA: TGTGCCAGCAGTTACTTCAGCCCGGGGGGCAATCAGCCCCAGCATTTT.

The chain links TRBV7-2 to TRBJ1-2; D gene ambiguous. The CDR3 has 13 residues. The germline V gene encodes CDR1 SGHTA and CDR2 FQGNSA. The V and J ends lost 1 base and 6 bases respectively, with 9 bases between them. CDR3 DNA: TGTGCCAGCAGCTTAGGGGCCGGGAATGGCTACACCTTC. This codes for CASSLGAGNGYTF.

The chain recombines TRBV27 with TRBJ2-1, with D uncertain. V was cut by 3 bases and J by 6 bases, with 15 bases left in between. Germline assignment: CDR1 MNHEY and CDR2 SMNVEV (reference sequence). The CDR3 consists of 15 residues. The CDR3 protein is CASSFGSRGINEQFF. In DNA, the CDR3 is TGTGCCAGCAGTTTTGGTTCCCGCGGAATCAATGAGCAGTTCTTC.

This clone was observed a few times. This rearrangement joins TRBV7-8 to TRBJ1-5, with D possibly TRBD1 on 5 matching bases. The CDR3 sequence is 17 residues long. CDR1 and CDR2 (germline): SGHVS, FQNEAQ. V was pared by 5 bases and J by 3 bases, with 20 bases between. This CDR3 reads CASSARPQGAINQPQHF. The CDR3 nucleotides read TGTGCCAGCAGCGCACGCCCCCAAGGGGCTATCAATCAGCCCCAGCATTTT.

The chain employs TRBV11-1 and TRBJ2-1, with 7 bases identical to TRBD2. This CDR3 contains 14 residues. Germline V gene data show CDR1 as SGHAT and CDR2 as FQDESV (reference sequence). The V segment lost 1 base and the J segment 7 bases; nucleotides outside the gene matches: 4. The CDR3 DNA sequence: TGTGCCAGCAGCTTAGGGTGGGGGGGGAATGAGCAGTTCTTC. Its protein is CASSLGWGGNEQFF.

The rearrangement joins TRBV11-2 to TRBJ2-1; weak D call: TRBD2 (6 bases). Trimming stripped 5 bases from V and 3 bases from J, with 17 bases between. The V gene's germline CDR1 is SGHAT and CDR2 FQNNGV. The CDR3 contains 16 residues. The CDR3 protein is CASSASWAGYYNEQFF. In DNA form, the CDR3 reads TGTGCCAGCAGCGCCAGCTGGGCGGGATACTACAATGAGCAGTTCTTC.

The chain links TRBV18 to TRBJ1-4; TRBD1 might be the D (5 bases). The CDR3 has 13 amino acids. CDR1 and CDR2 (germline): KGHSH, LQKENI. The V end lost 8 bases, the J end lost 8 bases, and 15 bases lay between the germline ends. The CDR3 DNA reads as TGTGCCAGCGCTGTAGGGGTGGGAGAAAAACTGTTTTTT. This encodes CASAVGVGEKLFF.

The chain has TRBV6-5 and TRBJ2-3; 11 nucleotides line up with TRBD2. V was pared by 6 bases and J by 4 bases, with 6 bases of the junction left unmatched. Germline V lookup: CDR1 MNHEY, CDR2 SVGAGI. CDR3 length equals 15 residues. CDR3 residues: CASRLSGGASDTQYF. The CDR3 bases are TGTGCCAGCAGGCTTAGCGGGGGGGCGTCAGATACGCAGTATTTT.

The CDR3 spells CASSLSVAGELFF. CDR3 nucleotide sequence: TGTGCCAGCAGCTTATCGGTGGCCGGGGAGCTGTTTTTT. The chain combines TRBV7-9 with TRBJ2-2, with unresolved D. Trimming left V 2 bases short and J 6 bases short, with 7 bases between. The CDR3 contains 13 residues. Germline CDR1 is SEHNR and CDR2 is FQNEAQ (reference sequence).

The J gene is TRBJ2-5, the V gene TRBV6-5; 10 positions match TRBD2. This CDR3 comprises 15 residues. J lost 4 bases, V lost 4 bases, and 6 bases had no gene match. Germline loops: CDR1 MNHEY, CDR2 SVGAGI. The DNA of the CDR3 is TGTGCCAGCAGTTCAGCGGGAGGGGTAGGAGAGACCCAGTACTTC. It specifies CASSSAGGVGETQYF.

This chain connects TRBV7-2 to TRBJ2-7; TRBD2 matches 9 bases. V lost 5 bases and J lost 7; bases outside the gene matches: 6. The CDR3 extends over 13 amino acids. Germline-derived CDR1 and CDR2 are SGHTA and FQGNSA. CDR3 nucleotide sequence: TGTGCCAGCAGCCCGGGGACTAGCCGTGAGCAGTACTTC. Protein: CASSPGTSREQYF.

The chain carries TRBV5-1 and TRBJ1-4; 9 positions agree with TRBD1. CDR1 is SGHRS and CDR2 is YFSETQ in the germline V gene. The length of the CDR3 is 18 residues. After removal of 4 bases from V and 6 bases from J, the junction contained 16 bases not matched to a gene. As DNA, the CDR3 is TGCGCCAGCAGCCCTGGGAGCCACATGGACAGGGGCGATGAAAAACTGTTTTTT. It yields the protein CASSPGSHMDRGDEKLFF.

The rearrangement joins TRBV30 to TRBJ1-2, with 8 bases fitting TRBD1. CDR1 is GTSNPN and CDR2 is SVGIG in the germline V gene (reference sequence). V shed 2 bases, J shed 7 bases, and the junction held 3 bases outside the gene matches. The CDR3 has 12 residues. The DNA of the CDR3 is TGTGCCTGGAGTACCGGACAGGGTGGCTACACCTTC. Its protein is CAWSTGQGGYTF.

The chain recombines TRBV7-6 with TRBJ1-1; TRBD1 agrees at 10 bases. Germline CDR1 is SGHVS and CDR2 is FNYEAQ. Trimming removed 5 bases from V and 1 base from J; junction bases left unmatched: 7. This CDR3 region has 16 residues. CDR3 protein: CASSPGTGVGNTEAFF. CDR3 bases: TGTGCCAGCAGCCCCGGGACAGGGGTTGGGAACACTGAAGCTTTCTTT.

This rearrangement joins TRBV19 to TRBJ1-5; no firm D call. This CDR3 contains 15 residues. Germline V gene lookup returns CDR1 LNHDA and CDR2 SQIVND (reference sequence). Trimming pared 5 bases from V and 1 base from J, leaving 12 bases between. DNA of the CDR3: TGTGCCAGTAGTCCTGGGCCTTTCAGCAATCAGCCCCAGCATTTT. It yields the protein CASSPGPFSNQPQHF.

The rearrangement joins TRBV6-5 to TRBJ2-7, with D tentatively TRBD1 (6 bases). Germline values: CDR1 MNHEY, CDR2 SVGAGI. CDR3 length: 14 residues. V lost 6 bases to trimming and J lost 2 bases, with 14 bases between them. CDR3 loop: CASSYNTGPYEQYF. For the CDR3, the DNA is TGTGCCAGCAGCTACAATACAGGGCCCTACGAGCAGTACTTC.

In regard to this clone: The conserved closing phenylalanine or tryptophan is absent in this CDR3, likely reflecting a read error. The CDR3 region is CASSLLGDYGYTS. As DNA, the CDR3 is TGTGCCAGCAGTTTATTAGGGGACTATGGCTACACCTCC. The V and J genes are TRBV28 and TRBJ1-2; a weak D match, TRBD1 (5 bases). Between the trimmed V and J ends, which lost 1 base and 3 bases, there was a span of 6 bases. This CDR3 is 13 amino acids long. Per the germline V gene, CDR1 is MDHEN and CDR2 is SYDVKM.

V is TRBV7-2 and J is TRBJ2-7; D not certain. Germline loops: CDR1 SGHTA, CDR2 FQGNSA. The CDR3 is 14 residues long. V was clipped by 6 bases and J by 0 bases, with 12 bases between them. The CDR3 DNA follows: TGTGCCAGCAGAGCTGGCGGTAGCTCCTACGAGCAGTACTTC. Its translation is CASRAGGSSYEQYF.

This chain links TRBV5-8 with TRBJ2-2, with D hard to call. The length of the CDR3 is 14 residues. The germline gives CDR1 SGHTS, CDR2 YDEGEE. V dropped 1 base and J dropped 0 bases, with 4 bases sitting between them. The CDR3 DNA reads TGTGCCAGCAGCTTGCGGGCGAACACCGGGGAGCTGTTTTTT. Translating gives CASSLRANTGELFF.

The chain carries TRBV9 and TRBJ2-7, with D perhaps TRBD1 (6 bases). The germline V gene has CDR1 SGDLS and CDR2 YYNGEE. Trimming shortened V by 0 bases and J by 0 bases, and 13 bases separated the two germline ends. This CDR3 comprises 16 residues. CDR3 DNA: TGTGCCAGCAGCGTAGCGGCAGGGGTTCACTCCTACGAGCAGTACTTC. This translates into CASSVAAGVHSYEQYF.